This TCR beta chain was sequenced for a study of CD8 T cells in Susac syndrome. cDNA came from approximately 0.5 to 1 ug RNA primed by random hexamers. TCRdb reprocessed the immunoSEQ multiplex PCR reads via MiXCR and lists one record per CDR3 protein. This table holds hundreds of thousands of distinct CDR3 sequences, 65% to 90% found once. The CDR3 is 15 residues long. Germline CDR1 is SGHVS and CDR2 is FQNEAQ. The junction had 5 bases not matched to a gene; V was cut back by 2 bases and J by 5 bases. The sample taken for sequencing was CD8+ T cells from PBMCs. J is TRBJ2-1 and V is TRBV7-8; 8 positions match TRBD2. The receptor was isolated from a human donor with multiple sclerosis. This CDR3 is CASSLMGGRNNEQFF. The DNA of the CDR3 is TGTGCCAGCAGCTTAATGGGCGGGAGGAACAATGAGCAGTTCTTC.